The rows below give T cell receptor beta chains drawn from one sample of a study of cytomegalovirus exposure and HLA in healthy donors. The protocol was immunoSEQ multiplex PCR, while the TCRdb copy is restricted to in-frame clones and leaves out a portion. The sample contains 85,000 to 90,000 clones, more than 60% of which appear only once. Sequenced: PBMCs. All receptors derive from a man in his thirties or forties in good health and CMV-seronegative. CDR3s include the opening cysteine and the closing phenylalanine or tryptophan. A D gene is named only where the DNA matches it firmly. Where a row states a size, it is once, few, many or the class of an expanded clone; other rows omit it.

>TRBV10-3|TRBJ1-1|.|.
CAISEIRTVSNTEAFF
TGTGCCATCAGTGAGATTCGGACAGTATCGAACACTGAAGCTTTCTTT
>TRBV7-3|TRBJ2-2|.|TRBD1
CASSPRAVTGGYTGELFF
TGTGCCAGCAGCCCTCGGGCCGTGACAGGGGGCTACACCGGGGAGCTGTTTTTT
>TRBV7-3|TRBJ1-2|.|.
CASSSHPNYGYTF
TGTGCCAGCAGCTCACATCCTAACTATGGCTACACCTTC
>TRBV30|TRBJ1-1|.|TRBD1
CAWTRDRVNTEAFF
TGTGCCTGGACGCGGGACAGGGTAAACACTGAAGCTTTCTTT
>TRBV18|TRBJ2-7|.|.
CASSPRLPGKAYEQYF
TGTGCCAGCTCACCGAGGTTGCCAGGGAAAGCCTACGAGCAGTACTTC
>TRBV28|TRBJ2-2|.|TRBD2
CASRLAGRILGELFF
TGTGCCAGCAGACTAGCGGGGCGTATACTCGGGGAGCTGTTTTTT
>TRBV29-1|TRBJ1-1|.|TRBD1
CSVEPGGGTEAFF
TGCAGCGTTGAACCAGGGGGCGGAACTGAAGCTTTCTTT
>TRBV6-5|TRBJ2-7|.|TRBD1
CASSPTGTVTYEQYF
TGTGCCAGCAGTCCTACCGGGACAGTCACTTACGAGCAGTACTTC
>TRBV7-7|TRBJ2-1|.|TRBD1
CASSNGQVVLHEQFF
TGTGCCAGCAGCAACGGACAGGTTGTCTTGCATGAGCAGTTCTTC
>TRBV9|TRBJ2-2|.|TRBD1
CASKLSGGRDTGELFF
TGTGCCAGCAAGTTGTCAGGGGGCCGGGACACCGGGGAGCTGTTTTTT
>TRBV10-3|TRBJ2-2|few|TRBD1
CAMGDRNTGELFF
TGTGCCATGGGGGACAGGAACACCGGGGAGCTGTTTTTT
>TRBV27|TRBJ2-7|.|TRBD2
CASSLSLAGAYEQYF
TGTGCCAGCAGTTTAAGCTTAGCGGGGGCATACGAGCAGTACTTC
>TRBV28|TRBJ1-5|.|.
CASSPGHKGNQPQHF
TGTGCCAGCAGCCCCGGACATAAAGGCAATCAGCCCCAGCATTTT
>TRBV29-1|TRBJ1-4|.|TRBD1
CSVEDRDRRGNEKLFF
TGCAGCGTTGAAGACCGGGACAGGAGGGGGAATGAAAAACTGTTTTTT
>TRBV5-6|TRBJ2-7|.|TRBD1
CASSLIGDSSYEQYF
TGTGCCAGCAGCTTGATAGGGGACAGTTCCTACGAGCAGTACTTC
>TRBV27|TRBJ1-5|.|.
CASSYRFPLNPNQPQHF
TGTGCCAGCAGTTACAGGTTCCCCCTAAACCCCAATCAGCCCCAGCATTTT
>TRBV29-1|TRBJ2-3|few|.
CSVEEGAFGDTQYF
TGCAGCGTTGAAGAGGGGGCGTTCGGAGATACGCAGTATTTT
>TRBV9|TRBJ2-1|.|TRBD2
CASSVGSSGGDNEQFF
TGTGCCAGCAGCGTAGGGTCTAGCGGGGGGGACAATGAGCAGTTCTTC
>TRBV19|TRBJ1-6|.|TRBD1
CASRMGTVPNSPLHF
TGTGCCAGTAGGATGGGGACAGTTCCTAATTCACCCCTCCACTTT
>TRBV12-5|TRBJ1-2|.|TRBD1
CASGSTPQGEGYGYTF
TGTGCTAGTGGTTCAACTCCTCAGGGGGAAGGCTATGGCTACACCTTC
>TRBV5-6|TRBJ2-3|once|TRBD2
CASSLMLAGITDTQYF
TGTGCCAGCAGCTTGATGCTAGCGGGTATCACAGATACGCAGTATTTT
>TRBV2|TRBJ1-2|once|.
CASSGGEDKGYTF
TGTGCCAGCAGTGGGGGGGAAGATAAAGGCTACACCTTC
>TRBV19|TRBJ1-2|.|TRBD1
CASSTDRDRHYGYTF
TGTGCCAGTAGTACCGACAGGGACCGACACTATGGCTACACCTTC
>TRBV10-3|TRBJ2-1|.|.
CATTQGPYNEQFF
TGTGCCACGACACAGGGACCGTACAATGAGCAGTTCTTC